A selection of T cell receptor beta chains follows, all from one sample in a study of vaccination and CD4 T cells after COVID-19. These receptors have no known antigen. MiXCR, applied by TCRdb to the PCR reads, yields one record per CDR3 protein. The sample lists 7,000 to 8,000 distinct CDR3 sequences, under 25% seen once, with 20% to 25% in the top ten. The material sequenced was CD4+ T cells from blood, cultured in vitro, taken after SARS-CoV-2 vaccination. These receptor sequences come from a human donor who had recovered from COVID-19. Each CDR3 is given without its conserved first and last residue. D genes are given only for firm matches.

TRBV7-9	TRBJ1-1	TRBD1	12	ASSPRQGRTEAF
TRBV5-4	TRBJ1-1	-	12	ASSLVGLNTEAF
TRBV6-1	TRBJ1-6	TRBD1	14	ASSIDRGLDSSPLH
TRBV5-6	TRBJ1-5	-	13	ASSLANQAREPQH
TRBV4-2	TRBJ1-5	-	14	ASSQGRWNSNQPQH
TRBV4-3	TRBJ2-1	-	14	ASSQASRGINNEQF
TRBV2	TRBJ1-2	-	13	ASSEAGQLVYGYT
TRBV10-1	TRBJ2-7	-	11	ASSDPSSYEQY
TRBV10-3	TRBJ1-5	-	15	AISERRSGTSNQPQH
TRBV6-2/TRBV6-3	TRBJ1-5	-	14	ASSKTGGLSNQPQH
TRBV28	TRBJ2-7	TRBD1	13	ASRSEGGADLEQY
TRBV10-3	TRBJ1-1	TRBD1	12	AISPGQGSTEAF
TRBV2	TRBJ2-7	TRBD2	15	ASSRASGRRINYEQY
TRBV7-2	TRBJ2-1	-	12	ASRRTGVYNEQF
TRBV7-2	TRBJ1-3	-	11	ASSRDLGNTIY
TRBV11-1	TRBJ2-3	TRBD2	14	ASSLAAGLDTDTQY
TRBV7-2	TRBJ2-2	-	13	ASSITGLNTGELF
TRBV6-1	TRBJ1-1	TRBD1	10	ASSLGTGKAF
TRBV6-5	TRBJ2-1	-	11	ASSYAGGGEQF
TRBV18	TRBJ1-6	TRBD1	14	ASSPQGVPVNSPLH
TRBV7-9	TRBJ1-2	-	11	ASSLMSGSGYT
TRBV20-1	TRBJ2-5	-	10	SATSAEETQY
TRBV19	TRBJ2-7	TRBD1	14	ASSISRQGGFYEQY
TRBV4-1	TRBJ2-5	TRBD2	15	ASSQGTSGGRRETQY
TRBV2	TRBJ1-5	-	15	ASSEAGVGGSNQPQH
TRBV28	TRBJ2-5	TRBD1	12	ASSRRTGQETQY
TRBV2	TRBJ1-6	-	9	ASIGYSPLH
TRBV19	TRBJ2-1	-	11	ASIGGRVGEQF
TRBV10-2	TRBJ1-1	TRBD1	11	ASVDRGKLKAF
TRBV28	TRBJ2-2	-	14	ASSLGGRPNTGELF